This section outlines one T cell receptor (beta chain) sequence together with its context. The antigen is undetermined. Germline CDR1 is MNHEY and CDR2 is SMNVEV (reference sequence). There are 15 residues in the CDR3. The V gene end was trimmed by 5 bases and the J gene end by 1 base; junction bases not matched to a gene: 8. Profiling relied on immunoSEQ multiplex PCR, and the TCRdb table lists in-frame clones only, not all of them. The sample has about 14,000 clones; about 80% are singletons. Patients all relapsed after autologous stem cell transplantation, and there was variation in brentuximab vedotin exposure. These data are taken from a study of PD-1 blockade in classical Hodgkin lymphoma. Study-level points and caveats: Repertoire differences lack defined causes, possibly disease activity or prior therapy.

This sequence was found in a human donor with classical Hodgkin lymphoma. The rearrangement links TRBV27 to TRBJ2-7; 7 positions match TRBD2. Sequenced here: peripheral blood mononuclear cells (PBMCs), sampled at baseline. The CDR3 region has the DNA TGTGCCAGCAGTCTGGCGGGAGAGACGTCCTACGAGCAGTACTTC. This gives the protein CASSLAGETSYEQYF.